This T cell receptor beta chain stems from a study of CD8+ T cells in alopecia areata. Study-level information: Treated patients received oral tofacitinib, 5 to 10 mg twice daily.

CDR3 length: 17 amino acids. The germline gives CDR1 LGHNA, CDR2 YNFKEQ. J was trimmed by 7 bases and V by 3 bases; bases with no gene match: 7. Reverse transcription of extracted RNA yielded cDNA, which provided the sequencing template. Here immunoSEQ multiplex PCR was the method, and the copy in TCRdb shows in-frame clones only, minus some. The profile shows approximately 210,000 clones, 66% of them singletons. With respect to this clone: Its antigen is undetermined.

Regarding treatment: oral pan-JAK inhibitor, 5-10 mg twice daily. The study's findings and limits: One nonresponder makes the tie between baseline CD8+ expansion and response uncertain. Under tofacitinib, fewer expanded CD8+ clones appeared among the top 100 scalp clones. Normal scalp had lower clonality than lesional scalp, with alopecia totalis/universalis lesions showing this most strongly.

The V and J genes are TRBV4-2 and TRBJ2-1, with TRBD2 identical over 15 bases. The sample was CD4+ T cells sorted from blood, taken at approximately week 45, from a patient treated with tofacitinib. The receptor was derived from a human donor with alopecia areata. The CDR3 DNA sequence: TGTGCCAGCAGCCACGGCGGACTAGCGGGGGGGGTTAATGAGCAGTTCTTC. Its protein is CASSHGGLAGGVNEQFF.